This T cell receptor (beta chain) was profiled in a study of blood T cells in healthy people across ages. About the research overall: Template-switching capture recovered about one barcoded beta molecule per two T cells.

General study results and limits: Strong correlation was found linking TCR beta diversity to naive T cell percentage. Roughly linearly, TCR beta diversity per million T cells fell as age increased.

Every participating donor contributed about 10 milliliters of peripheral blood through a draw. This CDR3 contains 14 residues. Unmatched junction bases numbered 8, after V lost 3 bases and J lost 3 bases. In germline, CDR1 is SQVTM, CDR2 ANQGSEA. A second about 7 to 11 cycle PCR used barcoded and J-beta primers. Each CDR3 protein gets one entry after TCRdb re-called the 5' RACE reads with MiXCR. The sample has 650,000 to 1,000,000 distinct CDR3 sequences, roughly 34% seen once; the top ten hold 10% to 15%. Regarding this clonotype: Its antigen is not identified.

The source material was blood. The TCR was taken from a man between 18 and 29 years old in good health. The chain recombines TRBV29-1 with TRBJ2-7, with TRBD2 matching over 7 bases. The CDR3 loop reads CSVEGGERGYEQYF. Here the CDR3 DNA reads TGCAGCGTTGAGGGTGGGGAGCGGGGCTACGAGCAGTACTTC.